What follows are 13 T cell receptor beta chains derived from one specimen sequenced in a study of shared clonotypes between healthy human individuals. Libraries were prepared by immunoSEQ multiplex PCR; TCRdb keeps only in-frame clonotypes and omits some of them. The sample records some 1.4 million clones, roughly 95% being singletons. The specimen sequenced was naive CD4+ T cells sorted from blood. Subset specified: CD45RA+ positively selected. The receptors come from a man aged 25-40 years in good health.

The count of this clone is one. The V gene is TRBV7-9, the J gene TRBJ2-1; D uncertain. Germline lookup yields CDR1 SEHNR and CDR2 FQNEAQ (reference sequence). The CDR3 is 13 amino acids. V was cut by 5 bases and J by 8 bases, with 13 bases left in between. The DNA of the CDR3 is TGTGCCAGCAGCCCACGGGTTTCCGATGAGCAGTTCTTC. Its translation: CASSPRVSDEQFF.

With regard to this clone: This same CDR3 is encoded by further DNA sequences in the sample. This sequence joins TRBV5-1 and TRBJ2-6, with TRBD1 as a possible D gene (5 bases). Germline CDR1 SGHRS, CDR2 YFSETQ. The germline V and J ends were trimmed by 2 bases and 1 base, with 7 bases remaining between them. There are 15 residues in the CDR3. CDR3: CASSLQVSGANVLTF. CDR3 nucleotides: TGCGCCAGCAGCTTACAGGTGTCTGGGGCCAACGTCCTGACTTTC.

This sequence joins TRBV11-2 and TRBJ1-1, with D perhaps TRBD1 (5 bases). V shed 6 bases and J shed 3 bases, with 11 bases lying between them. From germline, CDR1 is SGHAT and CDR2 FQNNGV. The CDR3 consists of 13 residues. CDR3 loop: CASSLTEYTEAFF. CDR3 DNA: TGTGCCAGCAGTTTGACAGAGTACACTGAAGCTTTCTTT.

This clone was picked up one time. The genes are TRBV2 and TRBJ2-7; the match to TRBD1 covers 9 bases. The germline CDR1 and CDR2 sequences are SNHLY and FYNNEI. V dropped 6 bases and J dropped 2; count of bases not matched to a gene: 8. This CDR3 has 15 residues. DNA of the CDR3: TGTGCCAGCAGGGAACAGGGGGCGAAGACCTACGAGCAGTACTTC. Translated, it gives CASREQGAKTYEQYF.

The chain is built from TRBV25-1 and TRBJ2-6; tentative D call: TRBD2 (6 bases). This CDR3 has 13 residues. Trimming took 11 bases from V and 0 from J, leaving 8 bases between them. Germline-derived CDR1 and CDR2 are MGHDK and SYGVNS. The CDR3 loop is CAAGGSGANVLTF. The CDR3 coding sequence is TGTGCCGCCGGGGGCTCTGGGGCCAACGTCCTGACTTTC.

The rearrangement joins TRBV11-1 to TRBJ2-2, with D unresolved. CDR3 length equals 14 residues. Germline values: CDR1 SGHAT, CDR2 FQDESV (reference sequence). V was cut by 1 base and J by 2 bases, with 5 bases left in between. The CDR3 loop is CASSLGVNTGELFF. The CDR3 coding sequence is TGTGCCAGCAGCTTAGGAGTAAACACCGGGGAGCTGTTTTTT.

This clone was detected once. Other DNA sequences in this sample translate to the same CDR3. The rearrangement uses TRBV9 and TRBJ2-2; D gene uncertain. Germline V gene data show CDR1 as SGDLS and CDR2 as YYNGEE. The germline V and J ends were trimmed by 0 bases and 3 bases, with 6 bases remaining between them. The CDR3 consists of 14 residues. The CDR3 region has the DNA TGTGCCAGCAGCGTAGAACTGTACACCGGGGAGCTGTTTTTT. Protein: CASSVELYTGELFF. Based on the CDR3 plus reference TRBV9 and TRBJ2-2, the full variable domain is DSGVTQTPKHLITATGQRVTLRCSPRSGDLSVYWYQQSLDQGLQFLIQYYNGEERAKGNILERFSAQQFPDLHSELNLSSLELGDSALYFCASSVELYTGELFFGEGSRLTVL.

This chain joins TRBV25-1 and TRBJ1-1, with D perhaps matching TRBD1 (6 bases). Germline V gives CDR1 MGHDK, CDR2 SYGVNS. The V and J ends lost 2 bases and 0 bases respectively, with 13 bases between them. The CDR3 extends over 16 amino acids. The CDR3 nucleotides are TGTGCCAGCAGTGAACGGTCAGGGGAGCTGAACACTGAAGCTTTCTTT. Residues: CASSERSGELNTEAFF.

Only one count was recorded for this clone. The chain joins TRBV6-5 to TRBJ2-3, with D perhaps matching TRBD1 (7 bases). CDR1 MNHEY and CDR2 SVGAGI come from the germline V gene. Trimming left V 4 bases short and J 6 bases short, with 17 bases between. The length of the CDR3 is 15 residues. The CDR3 nucleotides read TGTGCCAGCAGTTCAACCCCAGCAGGGGGGGATACGCAGTATTTT. It yields the protein CASSSTPAGGDTQYF.

The chain carries TRBV5-1 and TRBJ1-1, with a possible D match to TRBD1 (6 bases). The CDR3 extends over 15 amino acids. Germline CDR1 SGHRS, CDR2 YFSETQ. The ends were cut back, 6 bases at V and 1 base at J, with 16 bases in the middle. The CDR3 DNA reads TGCGCCAGCACCCGGTCAAGGGGGGGGAACACTGAAGCTTTCTTT. This encodes CASTRSRGGNTEAFF.

The chain joins TRBV6-1 to TRBJ1-2; no definite D call. The CDR3 runs to 14 residues. V gave up 1 base and J gave up 7 bases, with 13 bases separating them. Germline CDR1 MNHNS, CDR2 SASEGT. The CDR3 sequence: CASSEGAVRGGYTF. Here the CDR3 DNA reads TGTGCCAGCAGTGAAGGAGCGGTCCGTGGTGGCTACACCTTC.

The gene calls are TRBV5-1 and TRBJ2-7, with D uncertain. The CDR3 totals 11 residues. Germline CDR1 and CDR2: SGHRS and YFSETQ. V was cut by 0 bases and J by 8 bases, with 6 bases left in between. CDR3 residues: CASSLEAKQYF. The CDR3 DNA reads TGCGCCAGCAGCTTGGAAGCTAAGCAGTACTTC.

This rearrangement joins TRBV11-2 to TRBJ1-1, with D unclear. The germline CDR1 and CDR2 sequences are SGHAT and FQNNGV. The V gene lost 1 base and the J gene lost 12 bases, with 15 bases spanning the gap. The CDR3 has 13 residues. CDR3 protein: CASSLAVRQRTFF. CDR3 DNA sequence: TGTGCCAGCAGCTTAGCAGTGCGGCAGCGTACTTTCTTT.